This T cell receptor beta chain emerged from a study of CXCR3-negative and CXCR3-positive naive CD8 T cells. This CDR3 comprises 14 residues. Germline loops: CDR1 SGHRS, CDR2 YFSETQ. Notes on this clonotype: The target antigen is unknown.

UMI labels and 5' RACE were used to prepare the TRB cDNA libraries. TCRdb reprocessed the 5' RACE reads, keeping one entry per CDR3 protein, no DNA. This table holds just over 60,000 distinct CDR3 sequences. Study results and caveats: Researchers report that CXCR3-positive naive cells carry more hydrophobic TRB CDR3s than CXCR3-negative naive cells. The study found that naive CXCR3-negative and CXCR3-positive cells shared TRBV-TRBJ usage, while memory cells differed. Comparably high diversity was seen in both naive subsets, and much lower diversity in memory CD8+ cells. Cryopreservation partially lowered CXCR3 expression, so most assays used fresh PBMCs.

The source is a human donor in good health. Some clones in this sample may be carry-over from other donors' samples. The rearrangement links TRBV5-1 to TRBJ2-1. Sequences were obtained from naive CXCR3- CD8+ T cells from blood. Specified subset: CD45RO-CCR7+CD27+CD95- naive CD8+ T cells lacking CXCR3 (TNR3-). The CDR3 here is CASSLPASYNEQFF. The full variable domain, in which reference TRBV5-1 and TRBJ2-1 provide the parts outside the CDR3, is KAGVTQTPRYLIKTRGQQVTLSCSPISGHRSVSWYQQTPGQGLQFLFEYFSETQRNKGNFPGRFSGRQFSNSRSEMNVSTLELGDSALYLCASSLPASYNEQFFGPGTRLTVL.